This TCR beta chain is drawn from a study of T-cell memory formation after mild COVID-19. Employing constant-segment primers, 5'RACE generated TCR alpha and TCR beta cDNA libraries bearing sample barcodes and UMIs. TCRdb ran MiXCR on the 5' RACE reads and lists one entry per CDR3 protein. The table shows about 430,000 distinct CDR3 sequences, with 20% to 25% occurring only once. The CDR3 contains 13 residues. Germline CDR1 is SGHDT and CDR2 is YYEEEE. V was cut by 3 bases and J by 1 base, with 5 bases left in between. This clonotype was picked up many times. V usage is TRBV5-6 and J usage is TRBJ2-1; D uncertain. The sequencing input was PBMCs or a T cell subset sorted from them (not recorded which). This receptor was identified in an adult woman who had mild COVID-19 (a few samples of this study predate the infection). Cell type and time point are not known. The CDR3 nucleotides read TGTGCCAGCAGCTCTATTTCCTACAATGAGCAGTTCTTC. Translated: CASSSISYNEQFF. The variable domain in full, completed from reference TRBV5-6 and TRBJ2-1, reads DAGVTQSPTHLIKTRGQQVTLRCSPKSGHDTVSWYQQALGQGPQFIFQYYEEEERQRGNFPDRFSGHQFPNYSSELNVNALLLGDSALYLCASSSISYNEQFFGPGTRLTVL.